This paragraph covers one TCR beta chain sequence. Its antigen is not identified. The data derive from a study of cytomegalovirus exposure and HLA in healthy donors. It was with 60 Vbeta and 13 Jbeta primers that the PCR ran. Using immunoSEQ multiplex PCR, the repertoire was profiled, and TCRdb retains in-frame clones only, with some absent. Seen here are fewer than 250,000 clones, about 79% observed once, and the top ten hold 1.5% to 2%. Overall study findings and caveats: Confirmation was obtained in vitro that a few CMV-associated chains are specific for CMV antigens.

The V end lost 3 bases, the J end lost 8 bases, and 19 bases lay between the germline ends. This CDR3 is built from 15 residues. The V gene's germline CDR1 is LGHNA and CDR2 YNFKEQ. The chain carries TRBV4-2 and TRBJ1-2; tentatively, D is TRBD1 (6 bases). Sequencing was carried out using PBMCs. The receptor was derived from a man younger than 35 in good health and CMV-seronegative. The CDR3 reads CASSQGGGIRSGYTF. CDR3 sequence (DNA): TGTGCCAGCAGCCAGGGAGGGGGAATCCGTTCGGGCTACACCTTC.